The 2 T cell receptor beta chains reported below all come from one sample, sequenced in a study of blood T cell repertoires in COVID-19. Data came from immunoSEQ multiplex PCR; TCRdb stores just in-frame clones and leaves some out. The sample consists of about 19,000 clones, around nine tenths of them appearing once. Source material: peripheral blood. These receptors were taken from a human donor in a cohort sampled during active COVID-19.

This chain uses TRBV6-6 with TRBJ1-4; 11 positions match TRBD1. CDR1 and CDR2 (germline): MNHNY, SVGAGI (reference sequence). V lost 5 bases and J lost 5; bases outside the gene matches: 4. The CDR3 has 15 amino acids. The CDR3 loop reads CASSDRDRGNEKLFF. The CDR3 DNA follows: TGTGCCAGCAGTGACCGGGACAGGGGGAATGAAAAACTGTTTTTT.

This sequence joins TRBV19 and TRBJ1-1; no clear D. The CDR3 length is 12 residues. Between the trimmed V and J ends, which lost 7 bases and 8 bases, there was a span of 14 bases. Germline V gene sequence: CDR1 LNHDA, CDR2 SQIVND (reference sequence). CDR3 sequence reads: CASTPAGFEAFF. CDR3 DNA sequence: TGTGCCAGTACTCCAGCAGGATTCGAAGCTTTCTTT.